Below are 30 T cell receptor beta chains sequenced from a single sample in a study of shared clonotypes between healthy human individuals. Clones were read by immunoSEQ multiplex PCR, and TCRdb kept only the in-frame ones, dropping some. The sample shows about 2 million clones, about 95% of them seen only once. CD45RO-negative cells were positively selected for CCR7, leaving out terminally differentiated effector memory CD45RA+ cells. Sequencing was performed on naive CD8+ T cells sorted from blood. These receptors came from a young man in good health.

The V call is TRBV6-1, the J call TRBJ1-1, with D possibly matching TRBD1 (5 bases). The germline gives CDR1 MNHNS, CDR2 SASEGT. CDR3 size: 15 residues. V was pared by 1 base and J by 8 bases, with 17 bases between. The CDR3 sequence is CASSEGEGPGWEAFF. The CDR3 coding sequence is TGTGCCAGCAGTGAAGGGGAGGGGCCAGGATGGGAAGCTTTCTTT.

This chain uses TRBV5-4 with TRBJ1-4; 7 bases are a match to TRBD1. Trimming removed 4 bases from V and 8 bases from J; junction bases left unmatched: 5. The CDR3 runs to 13 residues. Germline V gene sequence: CDR1 SGHNT, CDR2 YYREEE (reference sequence). For the CDR3, the DNA is TGTGCCAGCAGCAGGGACAGTCAGGAAAAACTGTTTTTT. As protein: CASSRDSQEKLFF.

J is TRBJ1-3 and V is TRBV5-3; D gene uncertain. TRBV5-3 is an ORF, and what it does is uncertain. The ends were cut back, 9 bases at V and 0 bases at J, with 7 bases in the middle. This CDR3 comprises 12 residues. This chain's CDR3 is CAKDLSGNTIYF. CDR3 in DNA: TGTGCCAAAGATCTCTCTGGAAACACCATATATTTT.

The gene calls are TRBV9 and TRBJ1-2, with 7 bases matching TRBD1. V trimming: 0 bases; J trimming: 4 bases; junction bases outside the gene matches: 6. The germline V gene has CDR1 SGDLS and CDR2 YYNGEE. The CDR3 runs to 15 residues. The chain's CDR3 is CASSVATGATYGYTF. The DNA of the CDR3 is TGTGCCAGCAGCGTAGCTACAGGGGCCACCTATGGCTACACCTTC.

The chain uses TRBV29-1 and TRBJ2-2; D is unclear. The V end lost 3 bases, the J end lost 2 bases, and 7 bases lay between the germline ends. CDR1 SQVTM and CDR2 ANQGSEA come from the germline V gene. CDR3 length equals 13 residues. CDR3 region: CSVDLHNTGELFF. In nucleotides, the CDR3 is TGCAGCGTTGACCTACATAACACCGGGGAGCTGTTTTTT.

This sequence joins TRBV4-1 and TRBJ2-1, with 13 bases aligning to TRBD2. CDR3 length: 20 residues. After removal of 4 bases from V and 0 bases from J, the junction contained 12 bases not matched to a gene. Germline CDR1 is MGHRA and CDR2 is YSYEKL. The CDR3 DNA reads TGCGCCAGCAGCCCAGGGACTAGCGGGACTAATCTTTACTCCTACAATGAGCAGTTCTTC. Translation: CASSPGTSGTNLYSYNEQFF.

V gene TRBV6-6 combines with J gene TRBJ2-1; 11 bases agree with TRBD2. V was pared by 5 bases and J by 7 bases, with 10 bases of the junction left unmatched. The CDR3 is 16 residues long. CDR1 and CDR2 from the germline V gene are MNHNY and SVGAGI (reference sequence). The CDR3 here is CASSALGLADGNEQFF. The CDR3 nucleotides read TGTGCCAGCAGTGCGTTGGGACTAGCGGACGGAAATGAGCAGTTCTTC.

The J gene is TRBJ2-1, the V gene TRBV2, with TRBD2 matching over 12 bases. The CDR3 totals 18 residues. The V and J ends lost 4 bases and 7 bases, in that order; junction bases with no gene match: 14. The germline gives CDR1 SNHLY, CDR2 FYNNEI. CDR3 loop: CASSGRDLTSGSWNEQFF. CDR3 DNA sequence: TGTGCCAGCAGTGGCAGGGATCTGACTAGCGGGAGTTGGAATGAGCAGTTCTTC. Combining the CDR3 with reference TRBV2 and TRBJ2-1 gives the whole variable domain EPEVTQTPSHQVTQMGQEVILRCVPISNHLYFYWYRQILGQKVEFLVSFYNNEISEKSEIFDDQFSVERPDGSNFTLKIRSTKLEDSAMYFCASSGRDLTSGSWNEQFFGPGTRLTVL.

The V and J genes are TRBV7-8 and TRBJ2-3; tentatively, D is TRBD2 (6 bases). Germline CDR1 reads SGHVS; CDR2 reads FQNEAQ. This CDR3 is 16 amino acids long. Trimming took off 5 bases at V and 2 bases at J, with 17 bases between the two ends. CDR3 amino acids: CASSPQSTGVTDTQYF. CDR3 coding DNA: TGTGCCAGCAGCCCGCAGAGTACGGGGGTCACAGATACGCAGTATTTT.

This chain joins TRBV6-5 and TRBJ1-2; the D gene is possibly TRBD1 (5 bases). The length of the CDR3 is 14 residues. The germline V gene has CDR1 MNHEY and CDR2 SVGAGI. With 4 bases removed from V and 10 bases from J, the gap between germline ends came to 19 bases. The CDR3 region is CASSLISGTSPYTF. In DNA form, the CDR3 reads TGTGCCAGCAGTTTAATCTCCGGGACTTCTCCCTACACCTTC.

The chain uses TRBV27 and TRBJ2-7; perhaps D is TRBD1 or TRBD2 (5 bases each). Germline CDR1 MNHEY, CDR2 SMNVEV (reference sequence). The CDR3 runs 16 residues. V was trimmed by 3 bases and J by 0 bases, leaving 15 bases between them. The chain's CDR3 is CASSLPPGTFSYEQYF. CDR3 in DNA: TGTGCCAGCAGTTTGCCGCCCGGGACCTTCTCCTACGAGCAGTACTTC.

The chain uses TRBV5-4 and TRBJ2-7, with 7 nucleotides matching TRBD1. The germline CDR1 and CDR2 sequences are SGHNT and YYREEE (reference sequence). The CDR3 contains 15 residues. Trimming cost V 4 bases and J 1 base; bases outside gene matches: 8. The CDR3 DNA follows: TGTGCCAGCAGCGGATACGGACAGGATTCCTACGAGCAGTACTTC. This translates into CASSGYGQDSYEQYF.

The J gene is TRBJ2-2, the V gene TRBV9; D is uncertain. The CDR3 totals 16 residues. V lost 7 bases, J lost 0 bases, and 16 bases lay in between. The V gene's germline CDR1 is SGDLS and CDR2 YYNGEE. The CDR3 DNA reads TGTGCCAGCGGAATAGGCCCCTCCGCGAACACCGGGGAGCTGTTTTTT. This gives the protein CASGIGPSANTGELFF.

This chain uses TRBV30 with TRBJ1-2; 7 nucleotides line up with TRBD1. V shed 1 base, J shed 7 bases, and the junction held 9 bases outside the gene matches. Germline CDR1 reads GTSNPN; CDR2 reads SVGIG (reference sequence). There are 14 residues in the CDR3. Written as DNA, the CDR3 is TGTGCCTGGAGTGGATTGACAGGGCGTCTTGGCTACACCTTC. The encoded protein is CAWSGLTGRLGYTF.

The chain is built from TRBV2 and TRBJ1-2; D not certain. There are 16 residues in the CDR3. Trimming removed 2 bases from V and 0 bases from J, with 13 bases in between. Per the germline V gene, CDR1 is SNHLY and CDR2 is FYNNEI. This chain's CDR3 is CASSEWQAKANYGYTF. The DNA of the CDR3 is TGTGCCAGCAGTGAATGGCAGGCCAAAGCTAACTATGGCTACACCTTC.

This rearrangement joins TRBV5-6 to TRBJ2-3; TRBD2 aligns across 7 bases. Germline trimming cut 2 bases from V and 1 base from J; bases unmatched to any gene: 7. This CDR3 region has 16 residues. Germline loops: CDR1 SGHDT, CDR2 YYEEEE. The CDR3 here is CASSFAAGEGTDTQYF. Written as DNA, the CDR3 is TGTGCCAGCAGCTTTGCGGCGGGAGAGGGCACAGATACGCAGTATTTT. Variable domain in full (rest from reference TRBV5-6 and TRBJ2-3): DAGVTQSPTHLIKTRGQQVTLRCSPKSGHDTVSWYQQALGQGPQFIFQYYEEEERQRGNFPDRFSGHQFPNYSSELNVNALLLGDSALYLCASSFAAGEGTDTQYFGPGTRLTVL.

This clone came up once. This chain connects TRBV9 to TRBJ2-1; the match to TRBD2 covers 11 bases. Germline lookup yields CDR1 SGDLS and CDR2 YYNGEE. This CDR3 region has 15 residues. Trimming at V came to 4 bases and at J to 6 bases, leaving 6 bases not matched to a gene. DNA of the CDR3: TGTGCCAGCAGCCAACTAGCGGGGGAGACCAATGAGCAGTTCTTC. Residues: CASSQLAGETNEQFF. Together with reference TRBV9 and TRBJ2-1, the CDR3 gives the full variable domain: DSGVTQTPKHLITATGQRVTLRCSPRSGDLSVYWYQQSLDQGLQFLIQYYNGEERAKGNILERFSAQQFPDLHSELNLSSLELGDSALYFCASSQLAGETNEQFFGPGTRLTVL.

V and J are TRBV27 and TRBJ1-1; 11 bases align to TRBD1. The germline V gene has CDR1 MNHEY and CDR2 SMNVEV (reference sequence). The CDR3 is made up of 19 amino acids. The V segment lost 5 bases and the J segment 0 bases; nucleotides outside the gene matches: 14. The CDR3 DNA is TGTGCCAGCAGTCCCGAGGGTTGGGGGACAGGGGGATTGAACACTGAAGCTTTCTTT. Protein sequence: CASSPEGWGTGGLNTEAFF.

The chain couples TRBV27 to TRBJ1-2; 7 bases are a match to TRBD1. The CDR3 runs 15 residues. The junction had 6 bases not matched to a gene; V was cut back by 5 bases and J by 0 bases. The germline V gene encodes CDR1 MNHEY and CDR2 SMNVEV (reference sequence). The CDR3: CASSPWTGSNYGYTF. CDR3 in DNA: TGTGCCAGCAGTCCCTGGACAGGATCTAACTATGGCTACACCTTC.

The chain is built from TRBV7-9 and TRBJ2-1; D gene unclear. The CDR3 totals 12 residues. Looked up from germline, CDR1 is SEHNR and CDR2 is FQNEAQ (reference sequence). Trimming took off 5 bases at V and 8 bases at J, with 10 bases between the two ends. The CDR3 region is CASSPEYDEQFF. The CDR3, as DNA: TGTGCCAGCAGCCCCGAGTACGATGAGCAGTTCTTC.

The chain joins TRBV19 to TRBJ1-2; perhaps TRBD1 as D (5 bases). The germline V and J ends were trimmed by 3 bases and 4 bases, with 15 bases remaining between them. CDR1 and CDR2 from the germline V gene are LNHDA and SQIVND (reference sequence). The CDR3 has 15 amino acids. The CDR3 here is CASSIEEGLAYGYTF. In DNA form, the CDR3 reads TGTGCCAGTAGTATCGAAGAGGGGTTGGCCTATGGCTACACCTTC. Looking up the rest from reference TRBV19 and TRBJ1-2 gives the full variable domain: DGGITQSPKYLFRKEGQNVTLSCEQNLNHDAMYWYRQDPGQGLRLIYYSQIVNDFQKGDIAEGYSVSREKKESFPLTVTSAQKNPTAFYLCASSIEEGLAYGYTFGSGTRLTVV.

Points on this clone: An end of the junction differs from the germline gene, which may be a read error. The V gene is TRBV4-1, the J gene TRBJ1-1; D gene ambiguous. The germline V gene has CDR1 MGHRA and CDR2 YSYEKL. This CDR3 has 13 amino acids. In DNA, the CDR3 is TGCGCCAGCAGTCAAGACACTCCAGATGAAGCTTTCTTT. Protein product: CASSQDTPDEAFF.

This rearrangement joins TRBV28 to TRBJ1-4; 8 nucleotides match TRBD1. This CDR3 has 16 amino acids. Germline assignment: CDR1 MDHEN and CDR2 SYDVKM. J lost 7 bases, V lost 7 bases, and 14 bases had no gene match. CDR3 sequence: CASKTYITGGGEKLFF. The CDR3 bases are TGTGCCAGCAAAACGTACATTACAGGGGGAGGTGAAAAACTGTTTTTT.

As regards this clone: The same CDR3 also results from other DNA sequences found in this sample. V is TRBV5-4 and J is TRBJ2-3; 8 bases match TRBD2. V lost 2 bases and J lost 0; bases outside the gene matches: 2. CDR3 size: 15 residues. Germline lookup yields CDR1 SGHNT and CDR2 YYREEE (reference sequence). The CDR3 DNA reads TGTGCCAGCAGCTTCAGCGGGGGTAGCACAGATACGCAGTATTTT. Protein sequence: CASSFSGGSTDTQYF.

This chain uses TRBV30 with TRBJ2-7, with no clear D. Germline V gives CDR1 GTSNPN, CDR2 SVGIG (reference sequence). This CDR3 region has 13 residues. Trimming removed 4 bases from V and 0 bases from J, with 10 bases in between. The CDR3 DNA reads TGTGCCTGGAACGAAGAAAGCTCCTACGAGCAGTACTTC. Its translation: CAWNEESSYEQYF.

This chain joins TRBV2 and TRBJ2-1; 7 bases fit TRBD1. V was pared by 5 bases and J by 8 bases, with 6 bases of the junction left unmatched. Per the germline V gene, CDR1 is SNHLY and CDR2 is FYNNEI. This CDR3 comprises 13 residues. CDR3 nucleotides: TGTGCCAGCAGTTTTTACAGGGGCGATGAGCAGTTCTTC. Residues: CASSFYRGDEQFF.

The CDR3 DNA reads as TGTGCCATCAGGGACTTAAGCACGGGGAACACTGAAGCTTTCTTT. Its protein product is CAIRDLSTGNTEAFF. The chain links TRBV10-3 to TRBJ1-1, with D hard to call. CDR3 length: 15 amino acids. The V gene's germline CDR1 is ENHRY and CDR2 SYGVKD. V was cut by 6 bases and J by 1 base, with 15 bases left in between.

To note about this clone: The same CDR3 arises from other DNA sequences in this sample as well. In DNA form, the CDR3 reads TGCGCCAGCAGCTTGGGACTAGCGGGGACCTACGAGCAGTACTTC. The encoded protein is CASSLGLAGTYEQYF. The chain uses TRBV5-1 and TRBJ2-7, with 11 bases aligning to TRBD2. V lost 0 bases to trimming and J lost 2 bases; unmatched junction nucleotides: 1. The CDR3 loop spans 15 amino acids. Germline assignment: CDR1 SGHRS and CDR2 YFSETQ.

V and J are TRBV5-6 and TRBJ1-6; D ambiguous. Trimming left V 0 bases short and J 13 bases short, with 8 bases between. The CDR3 contains 12 residues. The germline V gene encodes CDR1 SGHDT and CDR2 YYEEEE. The CDR3 DNA reads TGTGCCAGCAGCTTGGGCCCGCAGCCCCTCCACTTT. Translated: CASSLGPQPLHF.

As for this clone: Other DNA sequences from this sample encode an identical CDR3 as well. This chain uses TRBV29-1 with TRBJ1-2, with D unclear. Trimming took 1 base from V and 2 from J, leaving 5 bases between them. The CDR3 has 12 amino acids. The germline V gene encodes CDR1 SQVTM and CDR2 ANQGSEA. The CDR3 sequence: CSVEGDNYGYTF. CDR3 DNA sequence: TGCAGCGTTGAAGGAGACAACTATGGCTACACCTTC.